The 32 T cell receptor beta chains below all came from one sample that was sequenced in a study of blood T cell repertoires in COVID-19. Clones were read by immunoSEQ multiplex PCR, and TCRdb kept only the in-frame ones, dropping some. Of approximately 170,000 clones listed, around 86% are singletons. The specimen was peripheral blood. The receptors originated from a man aged 50 or older with active or convalescent COVID-19.

The rearrangement uses TRBV4-1 and TRBJ2-7, with D possibly TRBD1 on 6 matching bases. Germline lookup yields CDR1 MGHRA and CDR2 YSYEKL. The CDR3 spans 15 residues. V dropped 1 base and J dropped 5 bases, with 15 bases sitting between them. The CDR3 protein is CASSQGVTGSHEQYF. Here the CDR3 DNA reads TGCGCCAGCAGCCAAGGAGTGACAGGCAGTCACGAGCAGTACTTC.

The chain employs TRBV5-1 and TRBJ2-3, with 7 positions matching TRBD1. The germline CDR1 and CDR2 sequences are SGHRS and YFSETQ. There are 14 residues in the CDR3. V shed 5 bases, J shed 3 bases, and the junction held 6 bases outside the gene matches. The chain's CDR3 is CASRQTGWTDTQYF. Written as DNA, the CDR3 is TGCGCCAGCAGACAGACAGGGTGGACAGATACGCAGTATTTT.

The chain links TRBV4-2 to TRBJ2-7; weak D call: TRBD2 (5 bases). The CDR3 sequence is 15 residues long. The germline CDR1 and CDR2 sequences are LGHNA and YNFKEQ. V lost 0 bases and J 3 bases, leaving 12 bases between the germline ends. CDR3 amino acids: CASSQDNEAGYEQYF. CDR3 sequence (DNA): TGTGCCAGCAGCCAAGACAACGAGGCGGGCTACGAGCAGTACTTC.

The rearrangement uses TRBV28 and TRBJ2-7, with D tentatively TRBD1 (6 bases). The CDR3 loop spans 14 amino acids. Germline V gene sequence: CDR1 MDHEN, CDR2 SYDVKM. Trimming took 5 bases from V and 5 from J, leaving 16 bases between them. CDR3 DNA sequence: TGTGCCAGCAGTACACAAACAGGGTCCCACGAGCAGTACTTC. This translates into CASSTQTGSHEQYF. Full variable domain (rest looked up from reference TRBV28 and TRBJ2-7): DVKVTQSSRYLVKRTGEKVFLECVQDMDHENMFWYRQDPGLGLRLIYFSYDVKMKEKGDIPEGYSVSREKKERFSLILESASTNQTSMYLCASSTQTGSHEQYFGPGTRLTVT.

In DNA, the CDR3 is TGTGCCAGCAGCCAAGACTTGACAGGGATTGTTGAAGCTTTCTTT. It yields the protein CASSQDLTGIVEAFF. This chain uses TRBV4-2 with TRBJ1-1; 7 bases match TRBD1. This CDR3 has 15 residues. CDR1 and CDR2 (germline): LGHNA, YNFKEQ. V shed 0 bases and J 7 bases; nucleotides not matched to a gene: 8.

The CDR3 here is CASSALTGYHEQYF. The CDR3 DNA reads as TGTGCCAGCAGCGCCCTGACAGGGTACCACGAGCAGTACTTC. The rearrangement links TRBV3-1 (or the pseudogene TRBV3-2) to TRBJ2-7, with TRBD1 identical over 7 bases. After removal of 5 bases from V and 5 bases from J, the junction contained 9 bases not matched to a gene. Germline V gene sequence: CDR1 LGHDT, CDR2 YNNKEL (reference sequence). CDR3 size: 14 residues.

V is TRBV2 and J is TRBJ1-2, with D possibly TRBD1 on 6 matching bases. CDR1 is SNHLY, CDR2 FYNNEI, per germline. Trimming pared 6 bases from V and 8 bases from J, leaving 13 bases between. The CDR3 spans 12 residues. The CDR3 DNA follows: TGTGCCAGCAGCATTACAGGGTACGGCTACACCTTC. The encoded protein is CASSITGYGYTF.

About this clone itself: In the same sample, other DNA sequences code for this CDR3. The rearrangement uses TRBV3-1 (or the pseudogene TRBV3-2) and TRBJ2-2; 9 bases agree with TRBD2. The V and J ends lost 4 bases and 3 bases, in that order; junction bases with no gene match: 3. Looked up from germline, CDR1 is LGHDT and CDR2 is YNNKEL (reference sequence). This CDR3 spans 15 amino acids. The chain's CDR3 is CASSRGRAYTGELFF. CDR3 coding DNA: TGTGCCAGCAGCCGCGGGAGGGCTTACACCGGGGAGCTGTTTTTT.

V is TRBV4-1 and J is TRBJ1-1; 10 nucleotides agree with TRBD1. The germline V gene encodes CDR1 MGHRA and CDR2 YSYEKL. V lost 4 bases and J lost 5; bases outside the gene matches: 7. This CDR3 contains 15 residues. This CDR3 is CASSLPDRGRTEAFF. CDR3 bases: TGCGCCAGCAGCCTTCCGGACAGGGGGAGGACTGAAGCTTTCTTT.

The chain carries TRBV18 and TRBJ2-6, with 9 positions matching TRBD1. In germline, CDR1 is KGHSH, CDR2 LQKENI. Unmatched junction bases numbered 4, after V lost 3 bases and J lost 1 base. The CDR3 has 17 residues. The CDR3 sequence: CASSPGQGSSGANVLTF. The CDR3 DNA is TGTGCCAGCTCACCTGGACAGGGGAGTTCTGGGGCCAACGTCCTGACTTTC. Full variable domain (missing parts from reference TRBV18 and TRBJ2-6): NAGVMQNPRHLVRRRGQEARLRCSPMKGHSHVYWYRQLPEEGLKFMVYLQKENIIDESGMPKERFSAEFPKEGPSILRIQQVVRGDSAAYFCASSPGQGSSGANVLTFGAGSRLTVL.

CDR3 protein: CASSSGGGNTDTQYF. CDR3 coding DNA: TGTGCCAGCAGTAGCGGCGGGGGTAACACAGATACGCAGTATTTT. V gene TRBV27 combines with J gene TRBJ2-3, with 7 bases matching TRBD2. This CDR3 is 15 amino acids long. Germline assignment: CDR1 MNHEY and CDR2 SMNVEV (reference sequence). The trim removed 5 bases at V and 2 bases at J, leaving 7 bases unmatched.

The chain is built from TRBV18 and TRBJ2-1; D is perhaps TRBD2 (6 bases). The CDR3 loop spans 13 amino acids. Trimming left V 3 bases short and J 7 bases short, with 10 bases between. Germline V gene sequence: CDR1 KGHSH, CDR2 LQKENI. CDR3 amino acids: CASSPRLDNEQFF. The CDR3 DNA sequence: TGTGCCAGCTCACCCAGACTAGATAATGAGCAGTTCTTC.

The rearrangement links TRBV29-1 to TRBJ1-5; 7 nucleotides align to TRBD1. V was pared by 6 bases and J by 4 bases, with 3 bases of the junction left unmatched. The CDR3 runs to 12 residues. Germline lookup yields CDR1 SQVTM and CDR2 ANQGSEA. CDR3 sequence: CSVGGPNQPQHF. In DNA form, the CDR3 reads TGCAGCGTAGGGGGCCCGAATCAGCCCCAGCATTTT.

In the case of this clone: It may be a read error: a sequence one base away is much more abundant. The CDR3, as DNA: TGTGCCAGCAGTACCGTCGGACAGGGGGCAAAGAGCGAGCAGTACTTC. It codes for CASSTVGQGAKSEQYF. This rearrangement joins TRBV28 to TRBJ2-7; TRBD1 matches at 11 bases. The CDR3 length is 16 residues. Germline lookup yields CDR1 MDHEN and CDR2 SYDVKM. The junction had 12 bases not matched to a gene; V was cut back by 5 bases and J by 6 bases.

The chain employs TRBV29-1 and TRBJ2-7; 7 nucleotides line up with TRBD2. Germline trimming cut 8 bases from V and 3 bases from J; bases unmatched to any gene: 25. Germline CDR1 SQVTM, CDR2 ANQGSEA. CDR3 length equals 18 residues. CDR3 region: CSTPTGKPTIAGRYEQYF. The CDR3 region has the DNA TGCAGCACTCCAACAGGAAAGCCCACTATAGCGGGCCGCTACGAGCAGTACTTC.

The rearrangement uses TRBV7-3 and TRBJ2-2; D may be TRBD1 (6 bases). V gave up 5 bases and J gave up 5 bases, with 12 bases separating them. CDR3 length: 14 amino acids. Germline CDR1 is SGHTA and CDR2 is FQGTGA. Here the CDR3 DNA reads TGTGCCAGCAGCCCCCGAGGGACAACCGGGGAGCTGTTTTTT. Its translation is CASSPRGTTGELFF. Looking up the rest from reference TRBV7-3 and TRBJ2-2 gives the full variable domain: GAGVSQTPSNKVTEKGKYVELRCDPISGHTALYWYRQSLGQGPEFLIYFQGTGAADDSGLPNDRFFAVRPEGSVSTLKIQRTERGDSAVYLCASSPRGTTGELFFGEGSRLTVL.

The chain joins TRBV7-9 to TRBJ1-4, with D perhaps TRBD1 (6 bases). V was clipped by 8 bases and J by 0 bases, with 25 bases between them. CDR1 is SEHNR, CDR2 FQNEAQ, per germline (reference sequence). This CDR3 has 19 residues. The CDR3 loop reads CASGVRDNIRPATNEKLFF. The CDR3 nucleotides read TGTGCCAGCGGCGTCAGGGACAATATTCGACCGGCAACTAATGAAAAACTGTTTTTT.

The chain has TRBV7-7 and TRBJ1-1; D unresolved. Germline V gene data show CDR1 as SSHAT and CDR2 as FNYEAQ (reference sequence). V was cut by 5 bases and J by 1 base, with 8 bases left in between. This CDR3 is 13 amino acids long. The CDR3 spells CASSRHQNTEAFF. CDR3 bases: TGTGCCAGCAGCCGACACCAGAACACTGAAGCTTTCTTT.

This chain joins TRBV3-1 (or the pseudogene TRBV3-2) and TRBJ2-5, with 13 bases aligning to TRBD2. The CDR3 runs to 17 residues. Trimming at V came to 5 bases and at J to 2 bases, leaving 8 bases not matched to a gene. CDR1 is LGHDT, CDR2 YNNKEL, per germline (reference sequence). CDR3 coding DNA: TGTGCCAGCAGCTCCCTGGGACTAGCGGGAACTCAAGAGACCCAGTACTTC. Translated: CASSSLGLAGTQETQYF.

This chain links TRBV18 with TRBJ1-1; D might be TRBD1 (6 bases). Germline V gene sequence: CDR1 KGHSH, CDR2 LQKENI. The CDR3 totals 15 residues. V lost 0 bases and J 3 bases, leaving 11 bases between the germline ends. The CDR3 here is CASSPPGRGDTEAFF. The CDR3 DNA is TGTGCCAGCTCACCACCAGGCAGGGGAGACACTGAAGCTTTCTTT.

DNA for the CDR3: TGCGCCAGCAGCCAAGGCTTCCTAGCGGGGGGTGACGAGCAGTACTTC. The encoded protein is CASSQGFLAGGDEQYF. The chain couples TRBV4-3 to TRBJ2-7; 11 bases agree with TRBD2. Germline trimming cut 1 base from V and 5 bases from J; bases unmatched to any gene: 7. CDR3 length: 16 amino acids. Germline V gene lookup returns CDR1 LGHNA and CDR2 YSLEER.

This clone was picked up one time. This chain connects TRBV27 to TRBJ2-7, with 7 nucleotides matching TRBD1. Germline CDR1 MNHEY, CDR2 SMNVEV (reference sequence). V shed 5 bases and J 2 bases; nucleotides not matched to a gene: 6. CDR3 length: 14 amino acids. CDR3 in amino acids: CASSLRQGPYEQYF. The DNA for the CDR3 is TGTGCCAGCAGTCTCAGACAGGGTCCCTACGAGCAGTACTTC.

The chain links TRBV5-1 to TRBJ2-7; TRBD1 matches 8 bases. J lost 4 bases, V lost 4 bases, and 7 bases had no gene match. The CDR3 is 14 amino acids. CDR1 SGHRS and CDR2 YFSETQ come from the germline V gene. CDR3 bases: TGCGCCAGCAGCCCCGGGACAGGAGGGTACGAGCAGTACTTC. This codes for CASSPGTGGYEQYF. The full variable domain, rest sourced from reference TRBV5-1 and TRBJ2-7, is KAGVTQTPRYLIKTRGQQVTLSCSPISGHRSVSWYQQTPGQGLQFLFEYFSETQRNKGNFPGRFSGRQFSNSRSEMNVSTLELGDSALYLCASSPGTGGYEQYFGPGTRLTVT.

The genes are TRBV18 and TRBJ2-7, with a possible D match to TRBD1 (5 bases). Looked up from germline, CDR1 is KGHSH and CDR2 is LQKENI. V dropped 3 bases and J dropped 3 bases, with 15 bases sitting between them. This CDR3 is built from 15 residues. The CDR3 region is CASSPSIGADYEQYF. The DNA for the CDR3 is TGTGCCAGCTCACCTAGTATAGGGGCCGACTACGAGCAGTACTTC.

The J gene is TRBJ2-1, the V gene TRBV7-2, with 12 bases aligning to TRBD2. Per germline, CDR1 SGHTA and CDR2 FQGNSA. The V segment lost 6 bases and the J segment 6 bases; nucleotides outside the gene matches: 6. The CDR3 covers 15 residues. The CDR3 is CASRRGLAGTNEQFF. Written as DNA, the CDR3 is TGTGCCAGCAGACGTGGACTAGCGGGAACCAATGAGCAGTTCTTC.

The chain joins TRBV3-1 (or the pseudogene TRBV3-2) to TRBJ1-2; maybe TRBD1 (6 bases). The CDR3 is made up of 13 amino acids. Germline V gene sequence: CDR1 LGHDT, CDR2 YNNKEL (reference sequence). V was clipped by 7 bases and J by 7 bases, with 16 bases between them. The CDR3 region is CASNTGQGGGYTF. For the CDR3, the DNA is TGTGCCAGCAACACCGGACAAGGGGGTGGCTACACCTTC.

The V gene is TRBV9, the J gene TRBJ1-2, with 9 bases fitting TRBD1. With 3 bases clipped from V and 7 bases from J, the junction kept 10 bases outside the gene matches. This CDR3 has 15 amino acids. In germline, CDR1 is SGDLS, CDR2 YYNGEE. The CDR3 region is CASSALQGAFGGYTF. The DNA of the CDR3 is TGTGCCAGCAGCGCACTACAGGGGGCTTTTGGTGGCTACACCTTC.

The chain joins TRBV19 to TRBJ2-7, with a weak D call TRBD2 (6 bases). The CDR3 has 17 amino acids. In germline, CDR1 is LNHDA, CDR2 SQIVND (reference sequence). Trimming pared 3 bases from V and 0 bases from J, leaving 18 bases between. CDR3 bases: TGTGCCAGTAGTATCCGAGCGGGCGGGCCGAGCTCCTACGAGCAGTACTTC. Its translation: CASSIRAGGPSSYEQYF.

The genes are TRBV10-3 and TRBJ1-5; TRBD1 might be the D (5 bases). From germline, CDR1 is ENHRY and CDR2 SYGVKD. The CDR3 runs 15 residues. Trimming shortened V by 3 bases and J by 10 bases, and 19 bases separated the two germline ends. The DNA for the CDR3 is TGTGCCATCAGTGAACACATGGAGGGGATAGGACCCCAGCATTTT. This codes for CAISEHMEGIGPQHF.

This chain connects TRBV7-9 to TRBJ1-1, with TRBD1 as a possible D gene (5 bases). CDR3 length equals 13 residues. From germline, CDR1 is SEHNR and CDR2 FQNEAQ (reference sequence). Deletions cut 6 bases from V and 2 bases from J, with 10 bases between. The CDR3 DNA reads as TGTGCCAGCAGGCCAGGGCCTAACACTGAAGCTTTCTTT. It translates to CASRPGPNTEAFF.

The CDR3 protein is CASRLGLAGSKEQFF. In DNA, the CDR3 is TGTGCAAGTCGCTTGGGACTAGCGGGATCGAAGGAGCAGTTCTTC. V is TRBV12-2 and J is TRBJ2-1; the table's D call of TRBD2 was not tested on the DNA. TRBV12-2 is a pseudogene locus. The CDR3 runs to 15 residues.

This chain joins TRBV18 and TRBJ1-1, with D uncertain. Germline CDR1 is KGHSH and CDR2 is LQKENI. The CDR3 sequence is 14 residues long. V lost 2 bases to trimming and J lost 1 base, with 8 bases between them. DNA of the CDR3: TGTGCCAGCTCACCAAGAGGAGAGAACACTGAAGCTTTCTTT. Protein: CASSPRGENTEAFF.